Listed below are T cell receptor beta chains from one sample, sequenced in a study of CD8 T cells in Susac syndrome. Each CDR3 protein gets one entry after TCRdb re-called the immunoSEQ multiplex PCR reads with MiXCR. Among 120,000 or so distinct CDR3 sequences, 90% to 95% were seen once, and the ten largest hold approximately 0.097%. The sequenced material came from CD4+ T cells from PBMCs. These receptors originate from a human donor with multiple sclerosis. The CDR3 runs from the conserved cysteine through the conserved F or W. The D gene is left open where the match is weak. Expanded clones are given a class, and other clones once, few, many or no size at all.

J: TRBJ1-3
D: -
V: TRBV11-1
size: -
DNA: TGTGCCAGCAGCTTTACGGACAGCTCTGGAAACACCATATATTTT
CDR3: CASSFTDSSGNTIYF

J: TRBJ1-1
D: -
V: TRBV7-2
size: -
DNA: TGTGCCAGCAGCCCGAGACAGGAAGGTGAAGCTTTCTTT
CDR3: CASSPRQEGEAFF

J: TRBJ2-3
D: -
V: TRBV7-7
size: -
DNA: TGTGCCAGCAGCCCCCTCAACACAGATACGCAGTATTTT
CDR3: CASSPLNTDTQYF

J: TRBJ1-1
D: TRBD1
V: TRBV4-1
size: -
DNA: TGCGCCAGCAGCCGGAATCTGGGACAGATGAACACTGAAGCTTTCTTT
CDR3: CASSRNLGQMNTEAFF

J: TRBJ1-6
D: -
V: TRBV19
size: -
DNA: TGTGCCAGTAGTATAGTCTTATCGGGCAGTTATAATTCACCCCTCCACTTT
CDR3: CASSIVLSGSYNSPLHF

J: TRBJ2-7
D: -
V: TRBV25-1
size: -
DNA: TGTGCCAGCAGTGAACGGGACATTGCCTACGAGCAGTACTTC
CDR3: CASSERDIAYEQYF

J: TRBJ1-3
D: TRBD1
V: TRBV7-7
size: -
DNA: TGTGCTAGCAGCTCTGGGACAGGCTTCTACTCTGGAAACACCATATATTTT
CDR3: CASSSGTGFYSGNTIYF

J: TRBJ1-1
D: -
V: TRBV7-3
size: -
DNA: TGTGCCAGCAGCTTAACCGGGCCCACTGAAGCTTTCTTT
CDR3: CASSLTGPTEAFF

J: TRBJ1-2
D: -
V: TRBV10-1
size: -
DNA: TGCGCCAGCAGTGCCTACAAGGGGATGGACTACACCTTC
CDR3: CASSAYKGMDYTF

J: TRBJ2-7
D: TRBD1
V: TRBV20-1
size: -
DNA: TGCAGTGCCTATCGGGACAGCTCCTACGAGCAGTACTTC
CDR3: CSAYRDSSYEQYF

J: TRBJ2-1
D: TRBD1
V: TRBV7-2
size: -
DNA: TGTGCCTTAAAGACAGGGGCCTCCTACAATGAGCAGTTCTTC
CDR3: CALKTGASYNEQFF

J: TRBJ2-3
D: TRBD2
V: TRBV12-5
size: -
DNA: TGTGCTAGTGGCCCGGGACTAGCGGCTTCCACAGATACGCAGTATTTT
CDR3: CASGPGLAASTDTQYF

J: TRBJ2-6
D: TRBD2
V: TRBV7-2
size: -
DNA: TGTGCCAGCAGCTTAAGATTTGGCGGGGGGTCTGGGGCCAACGTCCTGACTTTC
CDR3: CASSLRFGGGSGANVLTF

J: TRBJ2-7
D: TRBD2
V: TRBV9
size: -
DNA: TGTGCCAGCAGCGTAGGGACTAGCGGGGCCCACGAGCAGTACTTC
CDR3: CASSVGTSGAHEQYF

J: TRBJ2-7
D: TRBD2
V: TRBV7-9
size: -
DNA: TGTGCCAGCACCGTTACGGGGGGAACCTACGAGCAGTACTTC
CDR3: CASTVTGGTYEQYF

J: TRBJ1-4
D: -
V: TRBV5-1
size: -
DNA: TGCGCCAGCAGCTTGGATCAATCAGCAACTAATGAAAAACTGTTTTTT
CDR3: CASSLDQSATNEKLFF

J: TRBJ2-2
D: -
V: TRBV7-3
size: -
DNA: TGTGCCAGCAGCTTAGTTAGGGCCGGCACCGGGGAGCTGTTTTTT
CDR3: CASSLVRAGTGELFF

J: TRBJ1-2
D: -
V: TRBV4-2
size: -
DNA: TGTGCCAGCAGCCAAATCTCAGGGGAAGGCTATGGCTACACCTTC
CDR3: CASSQISGEGYGYTF

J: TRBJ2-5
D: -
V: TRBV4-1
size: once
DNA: TGCGCCAGCAGCCAAGGGCGGACGGAGACCCAGTACTTC
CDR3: CASSQGRTETQYF

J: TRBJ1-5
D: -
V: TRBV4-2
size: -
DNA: TGTGCCAGCAGCCAAGATGCGAATCAGCCCCAGCATTTT
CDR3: CASSQDANQPQHF

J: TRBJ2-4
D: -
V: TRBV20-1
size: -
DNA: TGCAGTGCTAGAGATCAACAGGCGACAAACATTCAGTACTTC
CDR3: CSARDQQATNIQYF

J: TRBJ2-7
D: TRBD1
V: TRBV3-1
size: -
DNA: TGTGCCAGCAGCCAAGATCAGGGGGCCTCCTACGAGCAGTACTTC
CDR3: CASSQDQGASYEQYF

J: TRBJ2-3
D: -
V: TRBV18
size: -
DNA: TGTGCCAGCTCACAGATCTCGGGGGAAGGCACAGATACGCAGTATTTT
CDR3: CASSQISGEGTDTQYF

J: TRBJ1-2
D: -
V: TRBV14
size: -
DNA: TGTGCCAGCAGCCAAGATCCAACCTACGGTGGCTACACCTTC
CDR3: CASSQDPTYGGYTF

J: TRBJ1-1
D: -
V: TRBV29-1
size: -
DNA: TGCAGCGTTAAACGAGGGGATGGCACTGAAGCTTCCTTT
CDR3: CSVKRGDGTEASF

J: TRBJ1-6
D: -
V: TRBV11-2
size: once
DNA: TGTGCCAGCAGCTCCCAGTATAATTCACCCCTCCACTTT
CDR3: CASSSQYNSPLHF

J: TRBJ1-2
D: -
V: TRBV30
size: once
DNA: TGTGCCTGGAGCCCGGACACGGACTATGGCTACACCTTC
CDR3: CAWSPDTDYGYTF

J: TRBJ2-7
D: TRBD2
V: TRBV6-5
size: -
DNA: TGTGCCAGTCGACTAGCGGGGAGGAACGAGCAGTACTTC
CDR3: CASRLAGRNEQYF

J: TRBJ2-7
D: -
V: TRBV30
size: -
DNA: TGTGCCTGGAGTGTACCGACGGACTCAGGATACTACGAGCAGTACTTC
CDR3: CAWSVPTDSGYYEQYF

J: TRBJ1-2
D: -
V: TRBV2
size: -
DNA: TGTGCCAGCAGGGTCTATGGCTACACCTTC
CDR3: CASRVYGYTF

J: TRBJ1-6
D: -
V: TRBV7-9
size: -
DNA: TGTGCCAGCAGCCGGCGGGGGGATATGAATTCACCCCTCCACTTT
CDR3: CASSRRGDMNSPLHF

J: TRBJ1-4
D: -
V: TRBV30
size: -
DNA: TGTGCCTGGAGTGCCTATGGGGGAGCTAATGAAAAACTGTTTTTT
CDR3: CAWSAYGGANEKLFF

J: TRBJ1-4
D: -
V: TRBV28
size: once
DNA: TGTGCCAGCAGTTTAGTAGAGGGAAAACTGTTTTTT
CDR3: CASSLVEGKLFF

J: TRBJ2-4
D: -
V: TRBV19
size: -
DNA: TGTGCCAGTAGTATAAAGGGGCTCGGCATTCAGTACTTC
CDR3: CASSIKGLGIQYF

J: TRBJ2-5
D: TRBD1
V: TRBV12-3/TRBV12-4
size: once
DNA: TGTGCCAGCAGCCGGGGACAGGAAGAGACCCAGTACTTC
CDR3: CASSRGQEETQYF

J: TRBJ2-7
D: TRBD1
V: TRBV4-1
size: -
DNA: TGCGCCAGCAGCCCGAATCCCGGGACAGGCCACGAGCAGTACTTC
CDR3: CASSPNPGTGHEQYF

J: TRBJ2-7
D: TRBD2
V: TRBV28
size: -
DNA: TGTGCCAGCAGCCCCAGGACTAGCATTTATCGTTTACGGCCCTACGAGCAGTACTTC
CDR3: CASSPRTSIYRLRPYEQYF

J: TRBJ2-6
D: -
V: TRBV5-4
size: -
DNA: TGTGCCAGCAGCTTGGTAGGGCGGGCTGGGGCCAACGTCCTGACTTTC
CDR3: CASSLVGRAGANVLTF

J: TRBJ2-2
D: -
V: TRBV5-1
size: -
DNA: TGCGCCAGCAGCTTGGCCCGAGGTACCGGGGAGCTGTTTTTT
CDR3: CASSLARGTGELFF

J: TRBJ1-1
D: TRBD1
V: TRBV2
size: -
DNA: TGTGCCAGCAGTGAAGGACGGACAGGGTCAAACACTGAAGCTTTCTTT
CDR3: CASSEGRTGSNTEAFF

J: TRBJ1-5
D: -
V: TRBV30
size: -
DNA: TGTGCCTGGAGTGAGTATAGCAATCAGCCCCAGCATTTT
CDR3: CAWSEYSNQPQHF

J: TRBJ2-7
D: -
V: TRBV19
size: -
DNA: TGTGCCAGTAGTAATAGACGGCAAGTGGGCTACGAGCAGTACTTC
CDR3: CASSNRRQVGYEQYF

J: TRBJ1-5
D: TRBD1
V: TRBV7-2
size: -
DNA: TGTGCCAGCAGCCCTGAGACAGGGCGATCGAGTCAGCCCCAGCATTTT
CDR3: CASSPETGRSSQPQHF

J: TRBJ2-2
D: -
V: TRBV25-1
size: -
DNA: TGTGCCAGCACTGGGACACGAAACACCGGGGAGCTGTTTTTT
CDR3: CASTGTRNTGELFF